Each of the 20 T cell receptor beta chains below was sequenced from the same sample in a study of OX40 agonist ivuxolimab in advanced cancers. Produced via immunoSEQ multiplex PCR; TCRdb's table is partial and in-frame only. The data contain 40,000 or so clones, approximately 88% of them singletons. This sample comprised CD4+ or CD8+ T cells sorted from blood, obtained in a trial of the OX40 agonist ivuxolimab. The receptor set was obtained from an adult with an advanced solid tumor such as melanoma, head and neck, liver or kidney cancer.

The chain has TRBV9 and TRBJ1-2; 9 bases match TRBD1. With 4 bases clipped from V and 4 bases from J, the junction kept 5 bases outside the gene matches. CDR3 length equals 14 residues. Per the germline V gene, CDR1 is SGDLS and CDR2 is YYNGEE. The DNA of the CDR3 is TGTGCCAGCAGCCCAGGGACAGGGCTCTATGGCTACACCTTC. Translation gives CASSPGTGLYGYTF.

Relative to its sample, this clone is medium-sized. The chain is built from TRBV16 and TRBJ1-2; unclear D gene. V lost 3 bases to trimming and J lost 14 bases, with 16 bases between them. CDR1 KGHSY and CDR2 FQNENV come from the germline V gene. This CDR3 region has 12 residues. The CDR3 coding sequence is TGTGCCAGCAGCCAGGGTCGGACGGGGTATACCTTC. Encoded protein: CASSQGRTGYTF.

J is TRBJ2-3 and V is TRBV7-3; D is possibly TRBD2 (5 bases). The CDR3 totals 15 residues. Trimming took off 4 bases at V and 3 bases at J, with 14 bases between the two ends. The germline CDR1 and CDR2 sequences are SGHTA and FQGTGA. The CDR3 nucleotides read TGTGCCAGCAGCTCCGACGGGATGGCGACAGATACGCAGTATTTT. Amino acid sequence: CASSSDGMATDTQYF.

The chain recombines TRBV7-6 with TRBJ2-2; D is ambiguous. This CDR3 region has 14 residues. Per the germline V gene, CDR1 is SGHVS and CDR2 is FNYEAQ. Trimming took off 6 bases at V and 6 bases at J, with 14 bases between the two ends. Written as DNA, the CDR3 is TGTGCCAGCAGTCCCAAAGTGTCCGCCGGGGAGCTGTTTTTT. It translates to CASSPKVSAGELFF.

The chain uses TRBV27 and TRBJ2-1, with D perhaps given as TRBD1 or TRBD2 (5 bases each). The CDR3 consists of 15 residues. Per germline, CDR1 MNHEY and CDR2 SMNVEV (reference sequence). The V end lost 6 bases, the J end lost 1 base, and 13 bases lay between the germline ends. The CDR3 is CASRIVGVSYNEQFF. The DNA of the CDR3 is TGTGCCAGCAGAATAGTGGGGGTTTCCTACAATGAGCAGTTCTTC.

The V call is TRBV28, the J call TRBJ2-5, with 8 bases identical to TRBD2. After removal of 6 bases from V and 4 bases from J, the junction contained 10 bases not matched to a gene. The V gene's germline CDR1 is MDHEN and CDR2 SYDVKM. The CDR3 runs 15 residues. CDR3: CASSLGLAQGETQYF. The DNA for the CDR3 is TGTGCCAGCAGCCTCGGACTAGCCCAGGGAGAGACCCAGTACTTC.

The chain carries TRBV11-3 and TRBJ1-1; possibly TRBD1 for D (6 bases). This CDR3 has 15 residues. Trimming stripped 4 bases from V and 2 bases from J, with 14 bases between. The V gene's germline CDR1 is SGHNT and CDR2 YENEEA. CDR3 in amino acids: CASSSRTDTNTEAFF. CDR3 nucleotide sequence: TGTGCCAGCAGCTCAAGGACAGACACAAACACTGAAGCTTTCTTT. Supplemented by reference TRBV11-3 and TRBJ1-1, the full variable domain reads EAGVVQSPRYKIIEKKQPVAFWCNPISGHNTLYWYLQNLGQGPELLIRYENEEAVDDSQLPKDRFSAERLKGVDSTLKIQPAELGDSAVYLCASSSRTDTNTEAFFGQGTRLTVV.

The chain links TRBV19 to TRBJ2-1, with 13 bases aligning to TRBD2. The CDR3 has 19 amino acids. Germline lookup yields CDR1 LNHDA and CDR2 SQIVND (reference sequence). With V trimmed by 5 bases and J by 8 bases, 18 bases remained unmatched. The DNA for the CDR3 is TGTGCCAGTAGTTCTCCAAGTTCACTAGCGGGAGGGTTTTTCGATGAGCAGTTCTTC. The encoded protein is CASSSPSSLAGGFFDEQFF.

This chain connects TRBV6-5 to TRBJ2-7; D might be TRBD1 or TRBD2, each matching 5 bases. Germline lookup yields CDR1 MNHEY and CDR2 SVGAGI. This CDR3 region has 14 residues. Between the trimmed V and J ends, which lost 6 bases and 4 bases, there was a span of 16 bases. The CDR3 DNA sequence: TGTGCCAGCAGCGTCGGGGACGAACGGTACGAGCAGTACTTC. Its protein product is CASSVGDERYEQYF.

As concerns this clone: Distinct nucleotide sequences in the sample also encode this CDR3. The V gene is TRBV28, the J gene TRBJ2-1; TRBD2 aligns across 9 bases. Germline loops: CDR1 MDHEN, CDR2 SYDVKM. V shed 3 bases, J shed 0 bases, and the junction held 0 bases outside the gene matches. The CDR3 is made up of 15 amino acids. The CDR3, as DNA: TGTGCCAGCAGTTTTAGCGGGAGCTCCTACAATGAGCAGTTCTTC. It yields the protein CASSFSGSSYNEQFF.

The chain carries TRBV6-5 and TRBJ2-7; the D is unclear. Deletions cut 5 bases from V and 4 bases from J, with 9 bases between. Germline CDR1 MNHEY, CDR2 SVGAGI. The CDR3 is 12 residues long. CDR3 sequence reads: CASSPQGYEQYF. The CDR3 coding sequence is TGTGCCAGCAGTCCCCAAGGGTACGAGCAGTACTTC.

The chain couples TRBV7-9 to TRBJ2-3, with 7 bases identical to TRBD2. V trimming: 3 bases; J trimming: 5 bases; junction bases outside the gene matches: 14. Germline assignment: CDR1 SEHNR and CDR2 FQNEAQ (reference sequence). The CDR3 length is 17 residues. The CDR3 DNA follows: TGTGCCAGCAGCTTTCCTCAACTAGCGCGAGAGGTAGATACGCAGTATTTT. It yields the protein CASSFPQLAREVDTQYF.

This chain uses TRBV27 with TRBJ2-7, with D perhaps TRBD2 (7 bases). Trimming removed 4 bases from V and 3 bases from J, with 16 bases in between. Germline CDR1 reads MNHEY; CDR2 reads SMNVEV (reference sequence). The length of the CDR3 is 15 residues. The CDR3 here is CASSSFGGGDYEQYF. The CDR3 bases are TGTGCCAGCAGTTCCTTTGGAGGGGGGGACTACGAGCAGTACTTC.

The gene calls are TRBV7-8 and TRBJ1-2; 7 positions match TRBD1. V shed 5 bases, J shed 4 bases, and the junction held 4 bases outside the gene matches. This CDR3 region has 13 residues. Germline CDR1 SGHVS, CDR2 FQNEAQ. CDR3: CASSLGQSYGYTF. In nucleotides, the CDR3 is TGTGCCAGCAGCCTGGGACAGAGCTATGGCTACACCTTC. The entire variable domain, with the rest obtained from reference TRBV7-8 and TRBJ1-2, is as follows: GAGVSQSPRYKVAKRGQDVALRCDPISGHVSLFWYQQALGQGPEFLTYFQNEAQLDKSGLPSDRFFAERPEGSVSTLKIQRTQQEDSAVYLCASSLGQSYGYTFGSGTRLTVV.

In its sample, this clone was seen once. The V gene is TRBV6-6, the J gene TRBJ1-1, with a tentative D call TRBD1 (5 bases). This CDR3 is built from 10 residues. Trimming removed 7 bases at V and 6 bases at J, with 6 bases between. CDR1 and CDR2 from the germline V gene are MNHNY and SVGAGI (reference sequence). DNA of the CDR3: TGTGCCAGCAAGGGGTCTGAAGCTTTCTTT. Translating it yields CASKGSEAFF.

This clone was seen a few times. The chain employs TRBV19 and TRBJ2-2; no clear D. Trimming took 7 bases from V and 3 from J, leaving 9 bases between them. Germline V gives CDR1 LNHDA, CDR2 SQIVND (reference sequence). This CDR3 comprises 13 residues. CDR3 region: CASMGWDTGELFF. In DNA, the CDR3 is TGTGCCAGTATGGGATGGGACACCGGGGAGCTGTTTTTT.

The chain has TRBV4-3 and TRBJ2-7; possible D gene TRBD2, 7 bases. The CDR3 contains 15 residues. Trimming took 1 base from V and 2 from J, leaving 12 bases between them. Germline CDR1 is LGHNA and CDR2 is YSLEER. The CDR3: CASSQGGGLAYEQYF. As DNA, the CDR3 is TGCGCCAGCAGCCAAGGCGGGGGCCTCGCCTACGAGCAGTACTTC.

V gene TRBV27 combines with J gene TRBJ2-2; D may be TRBD1 (6 bases). Germline loops: CDR1 MNHEY, CDR2 SMNVEV (reference sequence). Trimming cost V 1 base and J 4 bases, with 16 bases left between them. This CDR3 region has 17 residues. CDR3 in amino acids: CASSLWSGVGGTGELFF. In DNA, the CDR3 is TGTGCCAGCAGTTTATGGTCAGGGGTGGGTGGCACCGGGGAGCTGTTTTTT.

The J gene is TRBJ2-7, the V gene TRBV4-1, with 7 bases identical to TRBD1. J lost 7 bases, V lost 3 bases, and 6 bases had no gene match. From germline, CDR1 is MGHRA and CDR2 YSYEKL. This CDR3 contains 13 residues. CDR3 region: CASSHRQGHEQYF. Written as DNA, the CDR3 is TGCGCCAGCAGCCACAGACAGGGTCATGAGCAGTACTTC.

J is TRBJ2-1 and V is TRBV19; TRBD1 aligns across 9 bases. With V trimmed by 7 bases and J by 4 bases, 5 bases remained unmatched. Germline CDR1 and CDR2: LNHDA and SQIVND (reference sequence). The CDR3 is 14 residues long. Written as DNA, the CDR3 is TGTGCCAGTACCCTGACAGGGGGGTACAATGAGCAGTTCTTC. Its translation is CASTLTGGYNEQFF.